These 25 T cell receptor beta chains were all obtained from the same sample, sequenced in a study of cytomegalovirus exposure and HLA in healthy donors. The study ran its PCR with 60 Vbeta and 13 Jbeta primers. This table comes from immunoSEQ multiplex PCR, and its TCRdb copy is limited to in-frame clones, with some not included. The sample records 100,000 to 150,000 clones, 65% to 80% being singletons. The specimen sequenced was PBMCs. All receptors derive from a man between 25 and 39 years old in good health and CMV-seronegative.

This chain connects TRBV5-1 to TRBJ2-1; D gene unclear. From germline, CDR1 is SGHRS and CDR2 YFSETQ. V lost 1 base and J lost 0, with 5 bases in between. The length of the CDR3 is 14 residues. CDR3 DNA sequence: TGCGCCAGCAGCTTGACCAGCTCCTACAATGAGCAGTTCTTC. Protein product: CASSLTSSYNEQFF.

V gene TRBV19 combines with J gene TRBJ1-1; 7 bases align to TRBD1. The germline CDR1 and CDR2 sequences are LNHDA and SQIVND (reference sequence). Germline trimming cut 3 bases from V and 1 base from J; bases unmatched to any gene: 11. This CDR3 has 17 amino acids. The CDR3 spells CASSIAPGGTKNTEAFF. The DNA for the CDR3 is TGTGCCAGTAGTATCGCCCCAGGGGGTACTAAGAACACTGAAGCTTTCTTT.

This clone was seen just once. V gene TRBV28 combines with J gene TRBJ2-1, with D perhaps matching TRBD2 (6 bases). The CDR3 loop spans 16 amino acids. Trimming stripped 6 bases from V and 2 bases from J, with 17 bases between. CDR1 is MDHEN, CDR2 SYDVKM, per germline. CDR3 sequence (DNA): TGTGCCAGCAGCCCGTCTTTCGCGGGAACCTACAATGAGCAGTTCTTC. It specifies CASSPSFAGTYNEQFF. The entire variable domain, with the rest obtained from reference TRBV28 and TRBJ2-1, is as follows: DVKVTQSSRYLVKRTGEKVFLECVQDMDHENMFWYRQDPGLGLRLIYFSYDVKMKEKGDIPEGYSVSREKKERFSLILESASTNQTSMYLCASSPSFAGTYNEQFFGPGTRLTVL.

This clone was detected only a few times. This chain links TRBV10-1 with TRBJ2-5; 9 nucleotides line up with TRBD2. Unmatched junction bases numbered 9, after V lost 2 bases and J lost 2 bases. The CDR3 extends over 17 amino acids. Germline lookup yields CDR1 WNHNN and CDR2 SYGVQD (reference sequence). The CDR3 DNA reads TGCGCCAGCAGTGAGGGTTCGGTACTAGCGGGTCAAGAGACCCAGTACTTC. Translation gives CASSEGSVLAGQETQYF.

The rearrangement links TRBV4-1 to TRBJ2-1, with D unresolved. Germline V gene lookup returns CDR1 MGHRA and CDR2 YSYEKL. The CDR3 runs 16 residues. V was cut by 5 bases and J by 0 bases, with 14 bases left in between. The CDR3 loop is CASSVRLESSYNEQFF. CDR3 nucleotide sequence: TGCGCCAGCAGCGTTCGACTGGAGAGCTCCTACAATGAGCAGTTCTTC.

In this sample, this clone turned up once. CDR3 protein: CAWTTNRGEKLFF. The CDR3 nucleotides are TGTGCCTGGACTACTAATCGGGGTGAAAAACTGTTTTTT. V usage is TRBV30 and J usage is TRBJ1-4; D not certain. Germline V gene lookup returns CDR1 GTSNPN and CDR2 SVGIG (reference sequence). V dropped 4 bases and J dropped 7 bases, with 13 bases sitting between them. There are 13 residues in the CDR3. Variable domain in full (rest from reference TRBV30 and TRBJ1-4): SQTIHQWPATLVQPVGSPLSLECTVEGTSNPNLYWYRQAAGRGLQLLFYSVGIGQISSEVPQNLSASRPQDRQFILSSKKLLLSDSGFYLCAWTTNRGEKLFFGSGTQLSVL.

This clone was seen a handful of times. The chain has TRBV6-5 and TRBJ1-2; 10 bases align to TRBD1. V shed 7 bases and J 4 bases; nucleotides not matched to a gene: 9. The CDR3 contains 15 residues. Germline CDR1 MNHEY, CDR2 SVGAGI. As DNA, the CDR3 is TGTGCCAGCACCCTACAGACAGGGGGCGGCTATGGCTACACCTTC. It encodes CASTLQTGGGYGYTF.

V and J are TRBV5-1 and TRBJ1-2; TRBD1 aligns across 12 bases. Germline V CDR1 and CDR2: SGHRS, YFSETQ. V lost 3 bases, J lost 8 bases, and 11 bases stayed unmatched. This CDR3 has 16 residues. This CDR3 reads CASSSHGTGGELGYTF. CDR3 coding DNA: TGCGCCAGCAGCTCCCACGGGACAGGGGGCGAATTAGGCTACACCTTC.

This chain uses TRBV19 with TRBJ1-2; 9 nucleotides match TRBD1. CDR3 length: 13 amino acids. The germline V gene has CDR1 LNHDA and CDR2 SQIVND (reference sequence). V was pared by 6 bases and J by 5 bases, with 4 bases of the junction left unmatched. CDR3 in amino acids: CASRTGGAYGYTF. Written as DNA, the CDR3 is TGTGCCAGTAGAACAGGGGGCGCTTATGGCTACACCTTC.

The genes are TRBV10-3 and TRBJ1-3, with 7 bases that match TRBD1. Germline V lookup: CDR1 ENHRY, CDR2 SYGVKD. After removal of 8 bases from V and 3 bases from J, the junction contained 10 bases not matched to a gene. This CDR3 comprises 15 residues. In DNA, the CDR3 is TGTGCCATCGCTGCGACAGGGTCATTTGGAAACACCATATATTTT. Protein sequence: CAIAATGSFGNTIYF.

The gene calls are TRBV5-6 and TRBJ2-1; tentative D call: TRBD1 (5 bases). The germline V gene has CDR1 SGHDT and CDR2 YYEEEE. The germline V and J ends were trimmed by 2 bases and 9 bases, with 18 bases remaining between them. The CDR3 has 15 residues. This CDR3 reads CASSLNPREWGEQFF. CDR3 nucleotides: TGTGCCAGCAGCTTAAACCCCAGGGAATGGGGTGAGCAGTTCTTC. The variable domain in full, completed from reference TRBV5-6 and TRBJ2-1, reads DAGVTQSPTHLIKTRGQQVTLRCSPKSGHDTVSWYQQALGQGPQFIFQYYEEEERQRGNFPDRFSGHQFPNYSSELNVNALLLGDSALYLCASSLNPREWGEQFFGPGTRLTVL.

The gene calls are TRBV7-9 and TRBJ2-1; D call uncertain. The length of the CDR3 is 16 residues. Germline CDR1 and CDR2: SEHNR and FQNEAQ (reference sequence). Trimming took off 3 bases at V and 0 bases at J, with 12 bases between the two ends. The CDR3 loop reads CASSFITRSSYNEQFF. CDR3 DNA: TGTGCCAGCAGCTTCATTACACGGAGCTCCTACAATGAGCAGTTCTTC.

This clone was seen only once. This CDR3 is CASSVAAGYNEQFF. CDR3 DNA: TGTGCCAGCAGCGTAGCGGCAGGGTACAATGAGCAGTTCTTC. The V gene is TRBV9, the J gene TRBJ2-7, with D possibly being TRBD1 (5 bases). The J call is in doubt because the DNA end fits TRBJ2-1 better. The CDR3 is 14 residues long. In germline, CDR1 is SGDLS, CDR2 YYNGEE.

The chain combines TRBV6-5 with TRBJ2-5; 7 nucleotides agree with TRBD1. With V trimmed by 0 bases and J by 5 bases, 9 bases remained unmatched. The CDR3 covers 16 residues. CDR1 is MNHEY, CDR2 SVGAGI, per germline. The CDR3 region has the DNA TGTGCCAGCAGTTACTCGGCAACAGGGGTTGGGGAGACCCAGTACTTC. Translating it yields CASSYSATGVGETQYF.

This clone was seen a handful of times. The J gene is TRBJ2-2, the V gene TRBV5-1; D is perhaps TRBD1 (6 bases). Looked up from germline, CDR1 is SGHRS and CDR2 is YFSETQ. Trimming stripped 4 bases from V and 2 bases from J, with 12 bases between. This CDR3 is built from 15 residues. The CDR3 DNA is TGCGCCAGCAGCCGCGGACAGAGAAACACCGGGGAGCTGTTTTTT. Encoded protein: CASSRGQRNTGELFF.

The genes are TRBV30 and TRBJ1-1; D not resolved. Germline V gives CDR1 GTSNPN, CDR2 SVGIG (reference sequence). With 0 bases removed from V and 4 bases from J, the gap between germline ends came to 9 bases. The CDR3 runs to 13 residues. This chain's CDR3 is CAWSVLPSTEAFF. DNA for the CDR3: TGTGCCTGGAGTGTACTCCCCTCCACTGAAGCTTTCTTT.

The V gene is TRBV5-1, the J gene TRBJ1-2, with 8 bases aligning to TRBD1. The V and J ends lost 4 bases and 10 bases, in that order; junction bases with no gene match: 18. Per the germline V gene, CDR1 is SGHRS and CDR2 is YFSETQ. The CDR3 is made up of 16 amino acids. The CDR3 spells CASSRGDRGVEEYYTF. The DNA of the CDR3 is TGCGCCAGCAGCAGAGGCGACAGGGGCGTTGAAGAGTACTACACCTTC.

The V call is TRBV10-3, the J call TRBJ2-2; the match to TRBD1 covers 11 bases. The germline CDR1 and CDR2 sequences are ENHRY and SYGVKD. The V segment lost 7 bases and the J segment 6 bases; nucleotides outside the gene matches: 7. This CDR3 is 15 amino acids long. CDR3 region: CAITKGQGVAGELFF. CDR3 DNA: TGTGCCATCACCAAGGGACAGGGGGTCGCCGGGGAGCTGTTTTTT.

J is TRBJ2-3 and V is TRBV19; 8 bases align to TRBD2. This CDR3 spans 15 amino acids. V gave up 5 bases and J gave up 2 bases; unmatched junction bases: 6. Per the germline V gene, CDR1 is LNHDA and CDR2 is SQIVND (reference sequence). Here the CDR3 DNA reads TGTGCCAGTAGTGAAACTAGCGGCTACACAGATACGCAGTATTTT. This sequence encodes CASSETSGYTDTQYF.

The CDR3 loop is CASSTGVGNTEAFF. For the CDR3, the DNA is TGTGCCAGCAGCACAGGGGTAGGAAACACTGAAGCTTTCTTT. This rearrangement joins TRBV7-9 to TRBJ1-1, with TRBD1 matching over 7 bases. Trimming cost V 5 bases and J 2 bases; bases outside gene matches: 5. CDR3 length: 14 amino acids. Germline loops: CDR1 SEHNR, CDR2 FQNEAQ (reference sequence).

This rearrangement joins TRBV19 to TRBJ1-1; a possible D gene is TRBD1 (6 bases). Between the trimmed V and J ends, which lost 0 bases and 4 bases, there was a span of 15 bases. CDR1 is LNHDA and CDR2 is SQIVND in the germline V gene (reference sequence). This CDR3 is built from 16 residues. CDR3 loop: CASSIDTRTRGTEAFF. CDR3 nucleotides: TGTGCCAGTAGTATAGACACTCGTACCAGGGGCACTGAAGCTTTCTTT.

This rearrangement joins TRBV30 to TRBJ2-1; a weak D match, TRBD1 (6 bases). V was trimmed by 0 bases and J by 0 bases, leaving 15 bases between them. The CDR3 has 17 residues. CDR1 is GTSNPN, CDR2 SVGIG, per germline (reference sequence). CDR3 coding DNA: TGTGCCTGGAGTGTACAAGTTGGGGGCTACTCCTACAATGAGCAGTTCTTC. This sequence encodes CAWSVQVGGYSYNEQFF.

The J gene is TRBJ2-1, the V gene TRBV7-2; D is perhaps TRBD2 (6 bases). The germline gives CDR1 SGHTA, CDR2 FQGNSA. The CDR3 sequence is 18 residues long. Trimming pared 5 bases from V and 1 base from J, leaving 21 bases between. The chain's CDR3 is CASSQRDFPPTSYNEQFF. The CDR3 DNA follows: TGTGCCAGCAGCCAACGGGACTTCCCTCCAACGTCCTACAATGAGCAGTTCTTC.

This clone came up once. This chain links TRBV18 with TRBJ2-2; 9 bases fit TRBD1. Trimming removed 3 bases from V and 6 bases from J; junction bases left unmatched: 8. Germline values: CDR1 KGHSH, CDR2 LQKENI. The CDR3 loop spans 16 amino acids. The CDR3 region is CASSPSGTGRAGELFF. CDR3 sequence (DNA): TGTGCCAGCTCACCCAGCGGGACAGGGAGGGCCGGGGAGCTGTTTTTT.

This clone was found once. J is TRBJ1-1 and V is TRBV7-3, with D possibly matching TRBD1 (5 bases). Trimming took 2 bases from V and 5 from J, leaving 12 bases between them. Germline lookup yields CDR1 SGHTA and CDR2 FQGTGA. The CDR3 contains 14 residues. The CDR3: CASSLSGGGTEAFF. The CDR3 coding sequence is TGTGCCAGCAGCTTATCTGGGGGAGGTACTGAAGCTTTCTTT.